One and the same sample provided the 16 T cell receptor beta chains below, sequenced in a study of cytomegalovirus exposure and HLA in healthy donors. With 60 Vbeta and 13 Jbeta primers, the PCR was carried out. Assay: immunoSEQ multiplex PCR; the TCRdb copy retains only in-frame clones and omits some. The table records 95,000 to 100,000 clones, 75% of them present only once. Sequences were obtained from PBMCs. Every receptor here comes from a man aged 45-65 years in good health and CMV-seronegative.

The chain uses TRBV4-2 and TRBJ2-2, with D possibly being TRBD2 (6 bases). Germline values: CDR1 LGHNA, CDR2 YNFKEQ. Between the trimmed V and J ends, which lost 0 bases and 4 bases, there was a span of 12 bases. This CDR3 is built from 16 residues. This chain's CDR3 is CASSQEDSGLTGELFF. CDR3 in DNA: TGTGCCAGCAGCCAAGAAGATAGCGGTCTCACCGGGGAGCTGTTTTTT.

The chain uses TRBV7-9 and TRBJ1-4, with D perhaps matching TRBD1 (5 bases). Trimming removed 2 bases from V and 2 bases from J, with 15 bases in between. The CDR3 consists of 17 residues. Germline-derived CDR1 and CDR2 are SEHNR and FQNEAQ (reference sequence). CDR3 nucleotide sequence: TGTGCCAGCAGCTTACAGGGAAGACTGCAGACTAATGAAAAACTGTTTTTT. Protein product: CASSLQGRLQTNEKLFF.

This clone was seen only a few times. This chain uses TRBV5-1 with TRBJ1-2; 10 bases are shared with TRBD1. J gave up 7 bases and V 4 bases, and 10 bases lay outside the gene matches. This CDR3 has 15 residues. Germline CDR1 and CDR2: SGHRS and YFSETQ. The CDR3 DNA is TGCGCCAGCAGCCTCGGGACAGGGGAATCGTTTGGCTACACCTTC. This translates into CASSLGTGESFGYTF.

The V gene is TRBV1, the J gene TRBJ2-7; the table's TRBD2 call for D was not verified on the DNA. TRBV1 is reported as a pseudogene. The CDR3 sequence is 14 residues long. The CDR3 region has the DNA TGCACCAGCAGCCAAGATCTTAGCGTCCACGAGCAGTACTTC. Its translation is CTSSQDLSVHEQYF.

This chain joins TRBV9 and TRBJ1-1, with 7 bases that match TRBD1. Looked up from germline, CDR1 is SGDLS and CDR2 is YYNGEE. V shed 3 bases and J 11 bases; nucleotides not matched to a gene: 10. The CDR3 runs 13 residues. The CDR3 nucleotides read TGTGCCAGCAGCGGGCAAACAGGGGTTCGGGCTTTCTTT. It specifies CASSGQTGVRAFF.

The chain joins TRBV2 to TRBJ2-5, with 11 bases lining up with TRBD2. J gave up 4 bases and V 11 bases, and 6 bases lay outside the gene matches. The CDR3 totals 13 residues. The germline V gene has CDR1 SNHLY and CDR2 FYNNEI. Here the CDR3 DNA reads TGTGCCTTTCGACTAGCGGGGAGAGAGACCCAGTACTTC. Residues: CAFRLAGRETQYF.

The chain carries TRBV5-1 and TRBJ1-2; tentative D call: TRBD1 (6 bases). This CDR3 has 15 amino acids. Deletions cut 0 bases from V and 5 bases from J, with 14 bases between. Germline CDR1 is SGHRS and CDR2 is YFSETQ. In DNA, the CDR3 is TGCGCCAGCAGCTTGGCGCCTGGGGGCGAATATGGCTACACCTTC. As protein: CASSLAPGGEYGYTF.

The chain carries TRBV7-9 and TRBJ2-1, with 8 bases identical to TRBD1. This CDR3 comprises 14 residues. Germline trimming cut 7 bases from V and 2 bases from J; bases unmatched to any gene: 4. CDR1 is SEHNR and CDR2 is FQNEAQ in the germline V gene (reference sequence). CDR3 bases: TGTGCCAGCACCTGGACAGGGACCTACAATGAGCAGTTCTTC. It encodes CASTWTGTYNEQFF.

The rearrangement joins TRBV7-9 to TRBJ2-7; tentatively, D is TRBD1 (5 bases). Trimming removed 10 bases at V and 2 bases at J, with 24 bases between. The CDR3 contains 16 residues. Germline CDR1 reads SEHNR; CDR2 reads FQNEAQ (reference sequence). CDR3 loop: CAIASIGNRLAYEQYF. CDR3 DNA sequence: TGTGCCATTGCCAGCATTGGGAACAGGCTCGCCTACGAGCAGTACTTC.

This clone has only one observation. The chain combines TRBV2 with TRBJ1-4, with a weak D call TRBD1 (6 bases). Trimming stripped 7 bases from V and 7 bases from J, with 13 bases between. This CDR3 contains 13 residues. The germline V gene encodes CDR1 SNHLY and CDR2 FYNNEI. The CDR3 bases are TGTGCCAGCAATCACAGGGAGGGTGAAAAACTGTTTTTT. Residues: CASNHREGEKLFF. The full variable domain, rest sourced from reference TRBV2 and TRBJ1-4, is EPEVTQTPSHQVTQMGQEVILRCVPISNHLYFYWYRQILGQKVEFLVSFYNNEISEKSEIFDDQFSVERPDGSNFTLKIRSTKLEDSAMYFCASNHREGEKLFFGSGTQLSVL.

The chain joins TRBV7-2 to TRBJ1-4, with D tentatively TRBD1 (6 bases). The V gene lost 7 bases and the J gene lost 1 base, with 13 bases spanning the gap. Germline V lookup: CDR1 SGHTA, CDR2 FQGNSA. The CDR3 is made up of 15 amino acids. This CDR3 reads CASKIVGGTNEKLFF. In nucleotides, the CDR3 is TGTGCCAGCAAGATTGTAGGGGGAACTAATGAAAAACTGTTTTTT.

The chain combines TRBV2 with TRBJ1-3, with no clear D. The CDR3 consists of 17 residues. Per germline, CDR1 SNHLY and CDR2 FYNNEI. The V end lost 5 bases, the J end lost 0 bases, and 17 bases lay between the germline ends. The CDR3 DNA sequence: TGTGCCAGCAGTCCACAAAGGAGTGTTCTCTCTGGAAACACCATATATTTT. Protein sequence: CASSPQRSVLSGNTIYF.

This clone came up a few times. V gene TRBV7-9 combines with J gene TRBJ2-7; 7 bases line up with TRBD2. CDR1 is SEHNR and CDR2 is FQNEAQ in the germline V gene (reference sequence). Trimming cost V 5 bases and J 2 bases; bases outside gene matches: 15. This CDR3 has 17 residues. The CDR3 nucleotides are TGTGCCAGCAGCCAATGGGGGAGCGGGGTAAACGCCTACGAGCAGTACTTC. Translated: CASSQWGSGVNAYEQYF.

The rearrangement joins TRBV7-8 to TRBJ2-3; possible D gene TRBD1, 5 bases. V shed 5 bases and J shed 5 bases, with 17 bases lying between them. CDR3 length: 15 amino acids. CDR1 is SGHVS, CDR2 FQNEAQ, per germline. The CDR3 region has the DNA TGTGCCAGCAGCCAAGGTATGGCCCAGGGAGATACGCAGTATTTT. Amino acids: CASSQGMAQGDTQYF. Based on the CDR3 plus reference TRBV7-8 and TRBJ2-3, the full variable domain is GAGVSQSPRYKVAKRGQDVALRCDPISGHVSLFWYQQALGQGPEFLTYFQNEAQLDKSGLPSDRFFAERPEGSVSTLKIQRTQQEDSAVYLCASSQGMAQGDTQYFGPGTRLTVL.

The genes are TRBV7-3 and TRBJ2-1; TRBD2 matches 7 bases. Germline trimming cut 3 bases from V and 1 base from J; bases unmatched to any gene: 3. In germline, CDR1 is SGHTA, CDR2 FQGTGA. This CDR3 contains 15 residues. The CDR3 loop reads CASSLGRESYNEQFF. Written as DNA, the CDR3 is TGTGCCAGCAGCTTGGGGCGGGAGTCCTACAATGAGCAGTTCTTC.

This clone was counted a few times. CDR3 nucleotides: TGCGCCAGCAGCTCCCACTCAGGGGGCCCTCAAGAGACCCAGTACTTC. As protein: CASSSHSGGPQETQYF. The chain employs TRBV5-1 and TRBJ2-5; TRBD1 matches 8 bases. This CDR3 has 16 residues. CDR1 and CDR2 from the germline V gene are SGHRS and YFSETQ. Trimming cost V 3 bases and J 2 bases; bases outside gene matches: 9.